One and the same sample provided the 21 T cell receptor beta chains below, sequenced in a study of blood T cell repertoires in COVID-19. Sequenced by immunoSEQ multiplex PCR; TCRdb stores in-frame clones only, minus some. The sample records more than 100,000 clones, about 89% being singletons. The sample taken for sequencing was peripheral blood. The receptor source for this set is a man aged 50 to 60 with active or convalescent COVID-19.

The V call is TRBV2, the J call TRBJ2-5, with 7 positions matching TRBD1. This CDR3 spans 14 amino acids. The V gene end was trimmed by 5 bases and the J gene end by 3 bases; junction bases not matched to a gene: 6. CDR1 and CDR2 (germline): SNHLY, FYNNEI. In DNA, the CDR3 is TGTGCCAGCAGTCCGGACAGGATCGAAGAGACCCAGTACTTC. As protein: CASSPDRIEETQYF.

The V gene is TRBV28, the J gene TRBJ1-5, with D perhaps matching TRBD1 (6 bases). V dropped 6 bases and J dropped 7 bases, with 13 bases sitting between them. Germline-derived CDR1 and CDR2 are MDHEN and SYDVKM. The length of the CDR3 is 13 residues. CDR3 region: CASRWTDSQPQHF. The CDR3 coding sequence is TGTGCCAGCAGGTGGACAGATTCACAGCCCCAGCATTTT.

The chain links TRBV5-6 to TRBJ2-7; 12 bases align to TRBD2. J gave up 3 bases and V 4 bases, and 14 bases lay outside the gene matches. Germline-derived CDR1 and CDR2 are SGHDT and YYEEEE. This CDR3 region has 18 residues. CDR3 amino acids: CASSPGTGTSGGYYEQYF. The CDR3 region has the DNA TGTGCCAGCAGCCCCGGGACAGGAACTAGCGGGGGGTACTACGAGCAGTACTTC. Combining the CDR3 with reference TRBV5-6 and TRBJ2-7 gives the whole variable domain DAGVTQSPTHLIKTRGQQVTLRCSPKSGHDTVSWYQQALGQGPQFIFQYYEEEERQRGNFPDRFSGHQFPNYSSELNVNALLLGDSALYLCASSPGTGTSGGYYEQYFGPGTRLTVT.

The CDR3 is CASSASGTSSYNEQFF. CDR3 nucleotides: TGTGCCAGCAGCGCTAGCGGGACCAGCTCCTACAATGAGCAGTTCTTC. The J gene is TRBJ2-1, the V gene TRBV7-8; TRBD2 matches at 9 bases. V lost 5 bases, J lost 0 bases, and 5 bases stayed unmatched. The germline gives CDR1 SGHVS, CDR2 FQNEAQ. The CDR3 length is 16 residues.

This clone occurred a few times. The CDR3 sequence: CASSRRLAGDVTDTQYF. CDR3 DNA sequence: TGTGCCAGCAGCCGACGACTAGCGGGGGACGTCACAGATACGCAGTATTTT. The chain carries TRBV11-2 and TRBJ2-3; 12 bases line up with TRBD2. Trimming cost V 5 bases and J 2 bases; bases outside gene matches: 8. Germline CDR1 is SGHAT and CDR2 is FQNNGV. This CDR3 contains 17 residues.

This chain joins TRBV6-5 and TRBJ1-5; D is unresolved. Germline values: CDR1 MNHEY, CDR2 SVGAGI. Trimming took off 0 bases at V and 7 bases at J, with 16 bases between the two ends. CDR3 length: 16 residues. CDR3 residues: CASSYSAGVSGQPQHF. The CDR3, as DNA: TGTGCCAGCAGTTACTCGGCAGGTGTGTCGGGACAGCCCCAGCATTTT.

Only one count was recorded for this clone. The chain couples TRBV11-2 to TRBJ2-5; D not resolved. The CDR3 is 15 amino acids. V shed 2 bases and J shed 6 bases, with 16 bases lying between them. Germline loops: CDR1 SGHAT, CDR2 FQNNGV. The CDR3 sequence is CASSLSPGLAKTQYF. As DNA, the CDR3 is TGTGCCAGCAGCTTATCTCCAGGTCTCGCGAAGACCCAGTACTTC. The full variable domain, with the rest looked up from reference TRBV11-2 and TRBJ2-5, is EAGVAQSPRYKIIEKRQSVAFWCNPISGHATLYWYQQILGQGPKLLIQFQNNGVVDDSQLPKDRFSAERLKGVDSTLKIQPAKLEDSAVYLCASSLSPGLAKTQYFGPGTRLLVL.

The V and J genes are TRBV29-1 and TRBJ1-2; the D is unclear. The V gene's germline CDR1 is SQVTM and CDR2 ANQGSEA. V dropped 1 base and J dropped 3 bases, with 12 bases sitting between them. The CDR3 consists of 14 residues. CDR3 protein: CSVEAGESYYGYTF. In DNA, the CDR3 is TGCAGCGTTGAAGCCGGGGAAAGCTACTATGGCTACACCTTC.

This clone was recorded only once. The chain joins TRBV28 to TRBJ1-4; D unresolved. Germline loops: CDR1 MDHEN, CDR2 SYDVKM. V was pared by 7 bases and J by 5 bases, with 14 bases between. This CDR3 comprises 14 residues. CDR3 DNA: TGTGCCAGCACCCTGGGAGGGAGGAATGAAAAACTGTTTTTT. Its protein is CASTLGGRNEKLFF.

The chain uses TRBV5-5 and TRBJ1-6, with D possibly matching TRBD1 (6 bases). In germline, CDR1 is SGHKS, CDR2 YYEKEE (reference sequence). The germline V and J ends were trimmed by 0 bases and 10 bases, with 14 bases remaining between them. This CDR3 is 15 amino acids long. CDR3 amino acids: CASSLVSRTVSPLHF. The CDR3 DNA is TGTGCCAGCAGCTTGGTTTCCAGGACAGTATCACCCCTCCACTTT.

This rearrangement joins TRBV28 to TRBJ1-6; 12 nucleotides agree with TRBD1. V was clipped by 6 bases and J by 7 bases; unmatched bases: 7. Germline V gene sequence: CDR1 MDHEN, CDR2 SYDVKM. This CDR3 has 16 residues. DNA for the CDR3: TGTGCCAGCAGGGGGACAGGGGGCTATAGGAATTCACCCCTCCACTTT. It codes for CASRGTGGYRNSPLHF.

Details on this clone: Other nucleotide sequences in the sample specify the same CDR3. The rearrangement joins TRBV5-1 to TRBJ2-7; TRBD1 matches at 8 bases. Trimming removed 0 bases from V and 1 base from J; junction bases left unmatched: 6. CDR1 is SGHRS, CDR2 YFSETQ, per germline. This CDR3 is built from 16 residues. The CDR3 here is CASSLAGQGASYEQYF. The CDR3 DNA follows: TGCGCCAGCAGCTTGGCCGGCCAGGGGGCTTCCTACGAGCAGTACTTC.

V usage is TRBV6-5 and J usage is TRBJ2-3, with TRBD2 as a possible D gene (5 bases). In germline, CDR1 is MNHEY, CDR2 SVGAGI. Trimming took 11 bases from V and 0 from J, leaving 15 bases between them. This CDR3 is built from 14 residues. This CDR3 is CAHENGGSTDTQYF. The DNA of the CDR3 is TGTGCCCACGAGAATGGAGGTAGCACAGATACGCAGTATTTT.

As DNA, the CDR3 is TGTGCCAGCAGCCTACGGCAGGCTGATCAGCCCCAGCATTTT. Amino acid sequence: CASSLRQADQPQHF. The V gene is TRBV3-1 (or the pseudogene TRBV3-2), the J gene TRBJ1-5; D remains ambiguous. Trimming stripped 4 bases from V and 5 bases from J, with 12 bases between. From germline, CDR1 is LGHDT and CDR2 YNNKEL (reference sequence). The length of the CDR3 is 14 residues.

The CDR3 sequence is CASSIGNRRQPQHF. In nucleotides, the CDR3 is TGTGCCAGTAGTATCGGAAATAGGAGGCAGCCCCAGCATTTT. V gene TRBV19 combines with J gene TRBJ1-5; D call uncertain. The CDR3 length is 14 residues. Trimming cost V 3 bases and J 7 bases, with 13 bases left between them. The germline gives CDR1 LNHDA, CDR2 SQIVND (reference sequence).

This chain links TRBV7-6 with TRBJ2-1; the match to TRBD2 covers 10 bases. Germline V CDR1 and CDR2: SGHVS, FNYEAQ. V trimming: 5 bases; J trimming: 0 bases; junction bases outside the gene matches: 16. The CDR3 consists of 20 residues. CDR3: CASSMAFQRGGRSSYNEQFF. As DNA, the CDR3 is TGTGCCAGCAGCATGGCTTTCCAGCGGGGGGGCCGGAGCTCCTACAATGAGCAGTTCTTC.

V usage is TRBV30 and J usage is TRBJ2-3; D is unclear. CDR1 is GTSNPN and CDR2 is SVGIG in the germline V gene (reference sequence). This CDR3 is built from 12 residues. V was trimmed by 3 bases and J by 6 bases, leaving 10 bases between them. The CDR3 protein is CAWSAGRDTQYF. CDR3 coding DNA: TGTGCCTGGAGCGCAGGTAGGGATACGCAGTATTTT.

The chain combines TRBV9 with TRBJ2-1; TRBD1 agrees at 9 bases. The CDR3 spans 13 residues. Trimming cost V 0 bases and J 10 bases; bases outside gene matches: 2. The germline V gene has CDR1 SGDLS and CDR2 YYNGEE. The CDR3 region has the DNA TGTGCCAGCAGCGTAGAGGGGACAGGGGAGCAGTTCTTC. Translating gives CASSVEGTGEQFF.

This clone was seen once. V and J are TRBV18 and TRBJ2-2, with D uncertain. The V end was cut by 5 bases, the J end by 2 bases, with 9 bases between. Germline V gene lookup returns CDR1 KGHSH and CDR2 LQKENI. This CDR3 contains 14 residues. In DNA form, the CDR3 reads TGTGCCAGCTCAAGAAGTACAAACACCGGGGAGCTGTTTTTT. Protein: CASSRSTNTGELFF.

V and J are TRBV7-2 and TRBJ2-7; TRBD2 matches at 11 bases. CDR1 and CDR2 (germline): SGHTA, FQGNSA. This CDR3 has 15 residues. V gave up 1 base and J gave up 4 bases; unmatched junction bases: 3. CDR3 region: CASSLVGTSGYEQYF. The CDR3 region has the DNA TGTGCCAGCAGCTTAGTGGGGACTAGCGGATACGAGCAGTACTTC.

The J gene is TRBJ2-5, the V gene TRBV5-1; 9 bases are a match to TRBD1. The CDR3 spans 15 residues. V shed 3 bases, J shed 4 bases, and the junction held 7 bases outside the gene matches. Germline CDR1 is SGHRS and CDR2 is YFSETQ. The CDR3 loop is CASSYPTGGRETQYF. Written as DNA, the CDR3 is TGCGCCAGCAGCTACCCGACAGGGGGGCGAGAGACCCAGTACTTC.